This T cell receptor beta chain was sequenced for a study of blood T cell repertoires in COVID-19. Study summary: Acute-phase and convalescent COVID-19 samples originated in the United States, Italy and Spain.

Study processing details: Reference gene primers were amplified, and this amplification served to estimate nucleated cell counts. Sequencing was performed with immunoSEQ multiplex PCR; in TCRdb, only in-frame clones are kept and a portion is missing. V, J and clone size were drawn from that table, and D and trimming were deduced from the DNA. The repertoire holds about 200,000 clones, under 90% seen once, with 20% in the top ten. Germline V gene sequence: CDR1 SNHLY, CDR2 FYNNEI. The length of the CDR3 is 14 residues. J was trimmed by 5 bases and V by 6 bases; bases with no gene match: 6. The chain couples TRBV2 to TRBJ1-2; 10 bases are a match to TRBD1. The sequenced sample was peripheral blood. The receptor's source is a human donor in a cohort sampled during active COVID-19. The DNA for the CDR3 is TGTGCCAGCAGGGCGACAGGGGGCGCGTATGGCTACACCTTC. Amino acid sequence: CASRATGGAYGYTF.